This record covers a single TCR beta chain. The antigen is unknown. The record originates from a study of cytomegalovirus exposure and HLA in healthy donors. Study-wide results and limits: Versus the approximately 700-donor mean, an Asian-associated ancestry cluster reportedly showed fewer N-insertions in a later analysis. In an earlier analysis, about 87% or about 30%: the productive usage of most TCR beta V segments. With further analysis later on, most CMV-associated TCR beta chains appeared HLA-restricted.

The primer mix had 60 Vbeta and 13 Jbeta primers. The protocol was immunoSEQ multiplex PCR, while the TCRdb copy is restricted to in-frame clones and leaves out a portion. The repertoire holds 140,000 to 150,000 clones, with about three quarters as singletons. The CDR3 has 13 amino acids. The source is a man aged 40-50 years in good health and CMV-seropositive. This sequence joins TRBV21-1 and TRBJ1-5; TRBD1 reflects the table's D call only, with no check against the DNA. TRBV21-1 is deemed a pseudogene. The specimen sequenced was PBMCs. The CDR3 here is CAGQGAHNQPQHF. The CDR3 region has the DNA TGTGCCGGACAGGGGGCCCACAATCAGCCCCAGCATTTT.